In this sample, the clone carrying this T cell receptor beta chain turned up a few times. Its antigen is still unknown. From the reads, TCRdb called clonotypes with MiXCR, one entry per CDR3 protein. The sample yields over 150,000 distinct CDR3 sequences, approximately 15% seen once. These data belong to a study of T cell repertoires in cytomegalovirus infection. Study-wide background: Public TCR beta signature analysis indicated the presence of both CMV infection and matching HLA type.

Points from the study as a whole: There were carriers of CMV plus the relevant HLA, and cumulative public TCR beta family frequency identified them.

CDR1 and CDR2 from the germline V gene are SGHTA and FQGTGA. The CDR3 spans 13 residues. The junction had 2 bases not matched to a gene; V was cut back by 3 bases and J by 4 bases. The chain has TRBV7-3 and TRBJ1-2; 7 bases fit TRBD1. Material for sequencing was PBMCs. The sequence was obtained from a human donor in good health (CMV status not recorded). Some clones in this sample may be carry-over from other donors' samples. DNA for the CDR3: TGTGCCAGCAGCTTGGACAGGCTCTATGGCTACACCTTC. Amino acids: CASSLDRLYGYTF.